This T cell receptor (beta chain) was found in a study of beta chain features in type 1 diabetes. About the study: Age, gender and cell yields were similar between patients and healthy donors.

This clone was recorded a few times. The study reverse transcribed the entire isolated RNA, so it sequenced expressed TCRB transcripts. The protocol was immunoSEQ multiplex PCR, while the TCRdb copy is restricted to in-frame clones and leaves out a portion. Of about 930,000 clones in the sample, around a sixth are singletons; the top ten hold 0.02% to 0.03%. Germline CDR1 reads LGHNA; CDR2 reads YNFKEQ. This CDR3 has 15 residues. V was pared by 3 bases and J by 4 bases, with 15 bases between. The rearrangement uses TRBV4-2 and TRBJ1-2, with a possible D match to TRBD1 (5 bases). Sequencing was done on a sample of naive CD4+ T cells from blood. This sequence was found in a woman aged 18-30 years in good health. The CDR3 region has the DNA TGTGCCAGCAGCCACGGGACCGGGGAGGGCTATGGCTACACCTTC. Residues: CASSHGTGEGYGYTF.